One TCR beta chain is described in this entry. No cognate antigen has been identified for it. No quality values exist for individual bases; no much larger clone is one base distant. The germline V gene sets CDR1 to KGHDR and CDR2 to SFDVKD. V and J lose 4 bases and 6 bases, and a span of 17 bases separates them. The CDR3 goes from the cysteine to the phenylalanine over 15 residues. CDR3 DNA only is kept here, 45 bases in frame from base 1. A second Seattle source provided samples from volunteer blood donors who had recovered from COVID-19. The collaborating institutions used their own protocols to collect whole blood in K2EDTA tubes. For TCRbeta analysis, collaborators shipped samples in one of three forms: frozen whole blood, isolated PBMCs, or DNA extracted from either of those sample types. This record belongs to a study of blood T cell repertoires in COVID-19 (TCRdb year 2020). Study-wide context: Samples from collaborators originated in the United States, Italy and Spain and spanned both the acute and convalescent phases of COVID-19. The prospective study material was composed of cDNA or gDNA derived from T cells, B-cell-depleted T cells, or PBMCs. Samples came from the ongoing ImmuneRACE study (first 160 participants) plus 1,254 subjects from 6 global collaborators. Subjects who had been exposed to COVID-19, were actively infected with it, or had recovered from it provided the deeply sampled blood TCRbeta repertoires that made up the dataset. Where available, HLA class I and class II types were obtained from metadata supplied by the sample provider rather than from assay-based typing. The sample metadata nearly always contained a de-identified subject ID, COVID-19 status, age in years and sex. The repertoires were released in a freely available public database meant as a resource for research on the immune response to SARS-CoV-2. What the authors observed across the whole study: The quantity of clinical and demographic metadata differed by source and by participant and was supplied without curation.

TCRbeta CDR3 regions were amplified from genomic DNA by means of the immunoSEQ Assay, a bias-controlled multiplex PCR. The study's own analysis went as follows. The number of nucleated cells in each sample was estimated from the amplification of reference gene primers within the assay. To quantify the absolute abundance of each unique TCRbeta CDR3 rearrangement, sequence reads were collapsed and filtered. Productive Simpson clonality was computed per sample as the square root of Simpson's diversity index over productive rearrangements. TCRdb limited this immuneACCESS table to in-frame rearrangements with V and J called. A share of clones is missing; checked studies link under half to unresolved V genes, and the rest is unexplained. That table is the source of V, J and clone size, and D and trimming were worked out from the DNA. This sample has a few hundred thousand clones in its table, and 88% of those were observed once. The ten biggest clones cover 3.5% to 4.5% of the sample.

The chain is assembled from TRBV24-1 and TRBJ1-2, with no confidently assigned D gene. The sample consisted of peripheral blood. This clonotype was obtained from a man aged 55 to 69 who had recovered from COVID-19. CDR3 loop: CATSEPLGGRDGYTF. The DNA sequence reads TGTGCCACCAGTGAGCCCCTCGGAGGGCGAGATGGCTACACCTTC.